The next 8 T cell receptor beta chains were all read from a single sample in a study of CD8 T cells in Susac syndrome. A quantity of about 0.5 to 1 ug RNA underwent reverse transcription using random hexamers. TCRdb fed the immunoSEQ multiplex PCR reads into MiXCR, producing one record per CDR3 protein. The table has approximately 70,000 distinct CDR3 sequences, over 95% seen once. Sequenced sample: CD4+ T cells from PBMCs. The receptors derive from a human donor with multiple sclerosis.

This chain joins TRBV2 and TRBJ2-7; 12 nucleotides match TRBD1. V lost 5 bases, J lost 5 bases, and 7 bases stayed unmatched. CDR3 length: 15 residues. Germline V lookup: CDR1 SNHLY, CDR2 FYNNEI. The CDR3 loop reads CASSFRDRGLHEQYF. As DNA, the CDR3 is TGTGCCAGCAGTTTCCGGGACAGGGGGCTGCACGAGCAGTACTTC.

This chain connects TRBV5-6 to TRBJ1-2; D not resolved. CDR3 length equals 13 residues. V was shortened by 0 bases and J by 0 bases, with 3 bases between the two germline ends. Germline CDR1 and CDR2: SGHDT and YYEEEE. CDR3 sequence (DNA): TGTGCCAGCAGCTTGGCCGCTAACTATGGCTACACCTTC. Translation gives CASSLAANYGYTF.

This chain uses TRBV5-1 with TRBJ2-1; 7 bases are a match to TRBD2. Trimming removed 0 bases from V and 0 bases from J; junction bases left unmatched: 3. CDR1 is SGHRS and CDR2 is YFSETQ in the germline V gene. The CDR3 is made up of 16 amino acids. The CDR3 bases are TGCGCCAGCAGCTTGGGGGAGCGGGGCTCCTACAATGAGCAGTTCTTC. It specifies CASSLGERGSYNEQFF.

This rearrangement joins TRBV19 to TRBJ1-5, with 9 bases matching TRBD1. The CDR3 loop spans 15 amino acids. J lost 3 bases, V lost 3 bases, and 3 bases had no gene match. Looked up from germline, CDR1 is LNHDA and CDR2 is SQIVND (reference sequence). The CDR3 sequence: CASSMGQGNNQPQHF. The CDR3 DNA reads TGTGCCAGTAGTATGGGACAGGGAAACAATCAGCCCCAGCATTTT.

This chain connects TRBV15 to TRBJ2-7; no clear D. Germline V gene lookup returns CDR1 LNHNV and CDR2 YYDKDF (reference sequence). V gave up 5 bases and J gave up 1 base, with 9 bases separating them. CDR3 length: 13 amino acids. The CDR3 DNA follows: TGTGCCACCAGCCCTGACCCGTCCTACGAGCAGTACTTC. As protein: CATSPDPSYEQYF.

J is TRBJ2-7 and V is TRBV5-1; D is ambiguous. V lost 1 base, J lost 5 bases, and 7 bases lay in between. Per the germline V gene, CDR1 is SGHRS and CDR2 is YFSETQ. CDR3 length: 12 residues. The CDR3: CASSLSSHEQYF. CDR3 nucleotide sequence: TGCGCCAGCAGCTTGTCATCGCACGAGCAGTACTTC. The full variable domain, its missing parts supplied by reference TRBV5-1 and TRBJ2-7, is KAGVTQTPRYLIKTRGQQVTLSCSPISGHRSVSWYQQTPGQGLQFLFEYFSETQRNKGNFPGRFSGRQFSNSRSEMNVSTLELGDSALYLCASSLSSHEQYFGPGTRLTVT.

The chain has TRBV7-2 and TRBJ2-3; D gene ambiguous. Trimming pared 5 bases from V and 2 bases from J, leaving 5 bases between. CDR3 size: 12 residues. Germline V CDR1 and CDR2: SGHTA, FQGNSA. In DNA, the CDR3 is TGTGCCAGCAGCAAGGACACAGATACGCAGTATTTT. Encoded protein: CASSKDTDTQYF.

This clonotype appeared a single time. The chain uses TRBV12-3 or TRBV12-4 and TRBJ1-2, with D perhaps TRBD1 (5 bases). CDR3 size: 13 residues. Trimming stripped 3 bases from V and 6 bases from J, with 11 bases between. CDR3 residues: CASSFTGRDGYTF. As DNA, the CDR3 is TGTGCCAGCAGTTTCACGGGCAGGGATGGCTACACCTTC.